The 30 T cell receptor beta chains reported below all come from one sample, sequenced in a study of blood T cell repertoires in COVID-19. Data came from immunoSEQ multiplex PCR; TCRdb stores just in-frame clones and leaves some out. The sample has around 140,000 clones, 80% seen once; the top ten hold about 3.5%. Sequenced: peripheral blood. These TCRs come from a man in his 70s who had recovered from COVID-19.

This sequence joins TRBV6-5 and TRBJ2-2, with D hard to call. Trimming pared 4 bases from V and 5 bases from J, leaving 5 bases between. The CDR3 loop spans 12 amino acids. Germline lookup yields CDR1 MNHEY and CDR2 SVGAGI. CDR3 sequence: CASSFVTGELFF. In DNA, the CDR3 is TGTGCCAGCAGTTTTGTAACCGGGGAGCTGTTTTTT.

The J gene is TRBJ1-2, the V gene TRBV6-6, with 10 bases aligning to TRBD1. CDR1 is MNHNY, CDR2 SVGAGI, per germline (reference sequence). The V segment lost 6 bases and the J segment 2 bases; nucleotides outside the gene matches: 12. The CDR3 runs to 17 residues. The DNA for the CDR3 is TGTGCCAGCAGACGAGATAAGGGACAGGGGAAAAACTATGGCTACACCTTC. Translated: CASRRDKGQGKNYGYTF.

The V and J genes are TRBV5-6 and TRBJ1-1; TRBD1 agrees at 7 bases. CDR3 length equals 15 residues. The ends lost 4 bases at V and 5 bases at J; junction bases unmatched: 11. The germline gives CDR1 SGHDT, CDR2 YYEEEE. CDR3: CASSVLGGGLTEAFF. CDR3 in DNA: TGTGCCAGCAGCGTCTTAGGGGGCGGGTTAACTGAAGCTTTCTTT.

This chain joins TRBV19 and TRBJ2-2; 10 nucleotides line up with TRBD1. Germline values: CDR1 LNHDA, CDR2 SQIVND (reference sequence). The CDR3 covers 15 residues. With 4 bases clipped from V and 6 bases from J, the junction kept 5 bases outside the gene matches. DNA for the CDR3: TGTGCCAGTAGTAGGGGACAGGGGACGCCCGGGGAGCTGTTTTTT. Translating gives CASSRGQGTPGELFF.

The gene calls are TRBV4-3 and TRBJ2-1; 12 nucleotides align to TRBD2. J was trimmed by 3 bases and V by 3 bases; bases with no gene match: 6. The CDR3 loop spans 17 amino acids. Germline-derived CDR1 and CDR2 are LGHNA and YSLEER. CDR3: CASSQVLAGGIYNEQFF. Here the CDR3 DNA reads TGCGCCAGCAGCCAGGTACTAGCGGGAGGCATCTACAATGAGCAGTTCTTC.

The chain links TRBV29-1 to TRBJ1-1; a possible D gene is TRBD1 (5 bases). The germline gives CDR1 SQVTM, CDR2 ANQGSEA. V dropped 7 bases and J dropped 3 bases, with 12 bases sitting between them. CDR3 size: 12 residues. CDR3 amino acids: CSAPGGDTEAFF. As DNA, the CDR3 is TGCAGCGCCCCGGGGGGGGACACTGAAGCTTTCTTT.

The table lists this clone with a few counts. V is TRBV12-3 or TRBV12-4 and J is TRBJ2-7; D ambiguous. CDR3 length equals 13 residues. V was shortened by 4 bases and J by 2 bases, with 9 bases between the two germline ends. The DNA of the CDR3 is TGTGCCAGCAGTTATACCTCTACCTACGAGCAGTACTTC. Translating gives CASSYTSTYEQYF.

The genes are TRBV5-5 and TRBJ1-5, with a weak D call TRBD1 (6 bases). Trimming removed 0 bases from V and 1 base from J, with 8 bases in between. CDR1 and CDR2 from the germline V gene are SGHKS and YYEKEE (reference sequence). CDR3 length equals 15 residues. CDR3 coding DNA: TGTGCCAGCAGCTTGGAGGGGGTGAGCAATCAGCCCCAGCATTTT. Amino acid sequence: CASSLEGVSNQPQHF.

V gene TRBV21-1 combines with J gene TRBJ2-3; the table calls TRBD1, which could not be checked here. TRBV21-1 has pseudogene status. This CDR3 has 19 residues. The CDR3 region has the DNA TGTGCCAGCAGTCTTACGAGGGGACAGGGGGCCACTAGCACAGATACGCAGTATTTT. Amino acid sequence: CASSLTRGQGATSTDTQYF.

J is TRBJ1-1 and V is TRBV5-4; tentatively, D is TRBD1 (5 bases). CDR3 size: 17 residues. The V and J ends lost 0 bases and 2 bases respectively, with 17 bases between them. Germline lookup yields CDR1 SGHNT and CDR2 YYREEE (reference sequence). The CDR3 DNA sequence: TGTGCCAGCAGCTTGGTCTTTCAGGGTCCCTCCAACACTGAAGCTTTCTTT. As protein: CASSLVFQGPSNTEAFF.

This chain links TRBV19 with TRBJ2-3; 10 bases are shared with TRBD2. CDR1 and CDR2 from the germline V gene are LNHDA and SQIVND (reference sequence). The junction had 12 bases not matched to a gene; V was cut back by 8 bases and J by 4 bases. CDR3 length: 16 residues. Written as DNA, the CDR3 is TGTGCCAGTGCCAGGGGACTAGCGCCAGGGGCAGATACGCAGTATTTT. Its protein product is CASARGLAPGADTQYF.

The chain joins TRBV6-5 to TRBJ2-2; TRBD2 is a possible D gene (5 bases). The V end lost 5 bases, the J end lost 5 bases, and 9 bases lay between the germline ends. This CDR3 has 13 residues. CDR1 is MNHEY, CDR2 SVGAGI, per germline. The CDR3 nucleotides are TGTGCCAGCAGTCGCGGAGGAACCGGGGAGCTGTTTTTT. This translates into CASSRGGTGELFF.

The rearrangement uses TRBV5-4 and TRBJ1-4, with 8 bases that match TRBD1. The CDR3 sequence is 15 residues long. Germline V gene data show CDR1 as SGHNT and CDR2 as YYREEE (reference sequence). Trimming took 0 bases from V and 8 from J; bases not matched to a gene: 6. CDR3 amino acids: CASSLGDTGGEKLFF. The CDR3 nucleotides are TGTGCCAGCAGCTTGGGAGATACAGGGGGAGAAAAACTGTTTTTT.

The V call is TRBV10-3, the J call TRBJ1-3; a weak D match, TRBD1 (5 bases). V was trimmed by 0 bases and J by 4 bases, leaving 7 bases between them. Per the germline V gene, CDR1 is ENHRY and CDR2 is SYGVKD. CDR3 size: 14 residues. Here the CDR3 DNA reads TGTGCCATCAGTGAGTCGGGGCAGGGAAACACCATATATTTT. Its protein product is CAISESGQGNTIYF.

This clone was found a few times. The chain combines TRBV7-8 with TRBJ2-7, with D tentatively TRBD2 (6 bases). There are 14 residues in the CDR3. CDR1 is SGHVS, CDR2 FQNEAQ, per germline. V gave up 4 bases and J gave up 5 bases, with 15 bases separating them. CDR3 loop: CASSSRLGSHEQYF. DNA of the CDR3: TGTGCCAGCAGCTCCAGACTAGGAAGTCACGAGCAGTACTTC.

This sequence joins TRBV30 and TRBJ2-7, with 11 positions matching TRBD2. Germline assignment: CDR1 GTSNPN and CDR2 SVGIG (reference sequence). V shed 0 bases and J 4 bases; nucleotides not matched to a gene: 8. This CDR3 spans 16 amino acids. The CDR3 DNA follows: TGTGCCTGGAGTGTAACTAGCGGGAGTAAGGGGTACGAGCAGTACTTC. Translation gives CAWSVTSGSKGYEQYF.

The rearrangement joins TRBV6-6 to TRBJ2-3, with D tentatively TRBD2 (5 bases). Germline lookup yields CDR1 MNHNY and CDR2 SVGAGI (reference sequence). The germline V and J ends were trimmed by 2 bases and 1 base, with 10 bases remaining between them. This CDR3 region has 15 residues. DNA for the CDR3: TGTGCCAGCAGTTACGGGCAGCGGCGCACAGATACGCAGTATTTT. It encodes CASSYGQRRTDTQYF.

CDR3 in DNA: TGTGCCAGCTCGTCATCAGGGGATAGCAATCAGCCCCAGCATTTT. This sequence encodes CASSSSGDSNQPQHF. The rearrangement joins TRBV18 to TRBJ1-5; D is possibly TRBD1 (6 bases). The V end lost 6 bases, the J end lost 0 bases, and 12 bases lay between the germline ends. CDR1 and CDR2 from the germline V gene are KGHSH and LQKENI. This CDR3 region has 15 residues. Filled out from reference TRBV18 and TRBJ1-5, the complete variable domain reads NAGVMQNPRHLVRRRGQEARLRCSPMKGHSHVYWYRQLPEEGLKFMVYLQKENIIDESGMPKERFSAEFPKEGPSILRIQQVVRGDSAAYFCASSSSGDSNQPQHFGDGTRLSIL.

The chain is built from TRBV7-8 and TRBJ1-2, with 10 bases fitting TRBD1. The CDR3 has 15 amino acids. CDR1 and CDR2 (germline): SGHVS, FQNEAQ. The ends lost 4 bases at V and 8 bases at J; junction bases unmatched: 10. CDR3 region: CASSSQTGGWKGYTF. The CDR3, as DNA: TGTGCCAGCAGCTCCCAGACAGGGGGCTGGAAGGGCTACACCTTC.

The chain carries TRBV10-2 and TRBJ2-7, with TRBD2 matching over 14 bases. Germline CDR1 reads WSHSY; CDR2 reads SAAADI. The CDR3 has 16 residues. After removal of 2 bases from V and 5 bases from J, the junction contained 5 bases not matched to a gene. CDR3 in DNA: TGCGCCAGCAGTGAGGGGACTAGCGGGAGAGTTGACGAGCAGTACTTC. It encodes CASSEGTSGRVDEQYF.

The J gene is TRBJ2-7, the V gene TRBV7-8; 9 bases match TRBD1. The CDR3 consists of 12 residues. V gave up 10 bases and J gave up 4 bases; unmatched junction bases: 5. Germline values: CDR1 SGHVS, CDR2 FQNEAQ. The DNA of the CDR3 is TGTGCCACGGGACAGGGTTTTTACGAGCAGTACTTC. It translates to CATGQGFYEQYF.

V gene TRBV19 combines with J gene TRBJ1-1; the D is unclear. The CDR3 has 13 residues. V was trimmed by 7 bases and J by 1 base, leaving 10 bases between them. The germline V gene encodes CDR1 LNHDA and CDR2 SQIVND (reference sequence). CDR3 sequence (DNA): TGTGCCAGTACCCTTACCAGGAACACTGAAGCTTTCTTT. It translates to CASTLTRNTEAFF.

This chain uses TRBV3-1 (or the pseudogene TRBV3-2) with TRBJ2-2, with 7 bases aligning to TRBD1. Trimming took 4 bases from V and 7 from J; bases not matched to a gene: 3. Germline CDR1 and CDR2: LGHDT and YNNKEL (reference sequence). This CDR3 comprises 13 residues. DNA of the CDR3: TGTGCCAGCAGCCCGGACAGGTTCGGGGAGCTGTTTTTT. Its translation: CASSPDRFGELFF.

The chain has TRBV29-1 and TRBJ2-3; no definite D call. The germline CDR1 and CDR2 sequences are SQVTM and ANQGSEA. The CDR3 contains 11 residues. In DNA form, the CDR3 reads TGCCCTGCCCGGGGCACAGATACGCAGTATTTT. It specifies CPARGTDTQYF.

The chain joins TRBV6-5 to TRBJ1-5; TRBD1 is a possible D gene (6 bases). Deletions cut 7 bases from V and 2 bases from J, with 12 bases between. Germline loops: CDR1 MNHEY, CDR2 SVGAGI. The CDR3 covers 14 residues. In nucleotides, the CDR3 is TGTGCCAGCACTACAGGGTCGGGCAATCAGCCCCAGCATTTT. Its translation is CASTTGSGNQPQHF.

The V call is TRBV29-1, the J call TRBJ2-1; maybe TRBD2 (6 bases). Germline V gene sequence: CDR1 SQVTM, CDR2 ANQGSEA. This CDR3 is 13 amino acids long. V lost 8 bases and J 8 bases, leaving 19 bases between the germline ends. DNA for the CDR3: TGCAGCAGTTTCGAGACTAGTTTTCATGAGCAGTTCTTC. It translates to CSSFETSFHEQFF.

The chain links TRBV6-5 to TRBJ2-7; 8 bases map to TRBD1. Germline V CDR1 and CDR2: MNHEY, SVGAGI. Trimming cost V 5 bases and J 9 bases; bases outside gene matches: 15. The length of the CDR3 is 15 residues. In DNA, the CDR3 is TGTGCCAGCAGTCAGAGCCGGGACAGGTCTACGAGGCAGTACTTC. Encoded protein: CASSQSRDRSTRQYF.

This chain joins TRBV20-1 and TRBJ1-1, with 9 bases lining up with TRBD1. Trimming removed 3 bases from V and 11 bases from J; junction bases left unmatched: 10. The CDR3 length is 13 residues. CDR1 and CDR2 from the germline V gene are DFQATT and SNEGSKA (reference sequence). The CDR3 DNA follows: TGCAGTGCTAGTCTCTGGGACAGGGAACGTGCTTTCTTT. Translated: CSASLWDRERAFF.

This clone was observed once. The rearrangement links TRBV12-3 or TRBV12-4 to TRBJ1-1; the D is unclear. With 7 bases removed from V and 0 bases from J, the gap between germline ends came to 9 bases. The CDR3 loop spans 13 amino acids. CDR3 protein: CASTWAMNTEAFF. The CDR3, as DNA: TGTGCCAGCACGTGGGCCATGAACACTGAAGCTTTCTTT.

CDR3 bases: TGTGCCAGCAGCGCAACGCCGGGGGAGGGATCATATAGCAATCAGCCCCAGCATTTT. Encoded protein: CASSATPGEGSYSNQPQHF. The rearrangement joins TRBV7-8 to TRBJ1-5; possibly TRBD1 for D (5 bases). The CDR3 runs 19 residues. V shed 5 bases and J shed 0 bases, with 23 bases lying between them. Germline lookup yields CDR1 SGHVS and CDR2 FQNEAQ.